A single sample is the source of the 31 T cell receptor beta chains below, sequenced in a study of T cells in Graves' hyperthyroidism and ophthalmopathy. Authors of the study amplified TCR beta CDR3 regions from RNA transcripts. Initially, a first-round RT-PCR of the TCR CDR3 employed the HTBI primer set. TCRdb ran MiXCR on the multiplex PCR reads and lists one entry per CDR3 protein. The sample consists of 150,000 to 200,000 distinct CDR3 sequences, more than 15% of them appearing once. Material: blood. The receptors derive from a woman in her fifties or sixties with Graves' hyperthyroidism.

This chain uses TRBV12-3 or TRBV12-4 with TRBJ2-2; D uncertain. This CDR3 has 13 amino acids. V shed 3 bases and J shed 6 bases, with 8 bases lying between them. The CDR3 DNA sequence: TGTGCCAGCAGTTTCAGCGTATCCGGGGAGCTGTTTTTT. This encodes CASSFSVSGELFF.

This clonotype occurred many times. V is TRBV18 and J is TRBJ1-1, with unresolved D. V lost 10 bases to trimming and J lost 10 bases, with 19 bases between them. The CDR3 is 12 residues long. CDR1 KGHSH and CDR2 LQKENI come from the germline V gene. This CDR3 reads CATSTMGSVAFF. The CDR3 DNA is TGTGCCACCTCCACAATGGGGTCGGTAGCTTTCTTT. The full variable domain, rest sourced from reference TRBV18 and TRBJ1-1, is NAGVMQNPRHLVRRRGQEARLRCSPMKGHSHVYWYRQLPEEGLKFMVYLQKENIIDESGMPKERFSAEFPKEGPSILRIQQVVRGDSAAYFCATSTMGSVAFFGQGTRLTVV.

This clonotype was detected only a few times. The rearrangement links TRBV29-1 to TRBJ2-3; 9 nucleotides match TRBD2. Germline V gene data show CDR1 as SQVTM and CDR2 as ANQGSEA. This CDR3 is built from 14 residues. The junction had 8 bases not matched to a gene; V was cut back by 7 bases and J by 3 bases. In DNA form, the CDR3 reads TGCAGCGGCCTTCCGGGACTAGCAACAGATACGCAGTATTTT. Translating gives CSGLPGLATDTQYF.

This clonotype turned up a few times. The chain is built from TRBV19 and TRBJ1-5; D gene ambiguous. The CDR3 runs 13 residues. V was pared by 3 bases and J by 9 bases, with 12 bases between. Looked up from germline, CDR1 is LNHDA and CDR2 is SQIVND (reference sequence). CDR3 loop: CASSMVDPGPQHF. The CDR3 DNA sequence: TGTGCCAGTAGTATGGTGGACCCCGGGCCCCAGCATTTT.

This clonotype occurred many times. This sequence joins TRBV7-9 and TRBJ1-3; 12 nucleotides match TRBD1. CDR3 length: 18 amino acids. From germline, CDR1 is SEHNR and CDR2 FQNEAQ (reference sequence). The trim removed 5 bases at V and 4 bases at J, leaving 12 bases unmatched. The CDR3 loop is CASSPPPGQGATGNTIYF. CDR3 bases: TGTGCCAGCAGCCCACCGCCGGGACAGGGGGCTACCGGAAACACCATATATTTT.

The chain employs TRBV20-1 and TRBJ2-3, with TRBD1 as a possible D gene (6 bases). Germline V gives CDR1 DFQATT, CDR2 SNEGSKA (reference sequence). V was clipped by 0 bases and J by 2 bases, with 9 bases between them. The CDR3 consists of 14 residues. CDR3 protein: CSARDRGPTDTQYF. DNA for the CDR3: TGCAGTGCTAGAGACAGGGGACCCACAGATACGCAGTATTTT.

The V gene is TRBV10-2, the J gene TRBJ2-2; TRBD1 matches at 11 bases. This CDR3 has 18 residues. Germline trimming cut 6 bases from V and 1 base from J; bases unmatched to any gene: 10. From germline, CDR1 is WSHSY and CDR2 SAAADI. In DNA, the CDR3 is TGCGCCAGCAGCTCGCCAATCGGGACAGGGGGGAACACCGGGGAGCTGTTTTTT. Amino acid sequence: CASSSPIGTGGNTGELFF.

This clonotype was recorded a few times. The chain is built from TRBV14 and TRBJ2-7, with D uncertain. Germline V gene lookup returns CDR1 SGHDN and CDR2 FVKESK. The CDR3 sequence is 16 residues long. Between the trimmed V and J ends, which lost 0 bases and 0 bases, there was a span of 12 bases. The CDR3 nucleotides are TGTGCCAGCAGCCAAGATAGCAGGATCTTCTCCTACGAGCAGTACTTC. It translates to CASSQDSRIFSYEQYF. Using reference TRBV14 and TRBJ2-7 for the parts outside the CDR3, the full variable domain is EAGVTQFPSHSVIEKGQTVTLRCDPISGHDNLYWYRRVMGKEIKFLLHFVKESKQDESGMPNNRFLAERTGGTYSTLKVQPAELEDSGVYFCASSQDSRIFSYEQYFGPGTRLTVT.

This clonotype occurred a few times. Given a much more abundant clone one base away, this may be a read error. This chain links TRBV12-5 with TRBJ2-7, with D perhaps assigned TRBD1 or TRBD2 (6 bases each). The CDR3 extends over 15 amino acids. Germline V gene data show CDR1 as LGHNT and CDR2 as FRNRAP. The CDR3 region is CASGLFLGGSYEHYF. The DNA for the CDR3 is TGTGCTAGTGGTTTGTTTCTGGGGGGCTCCTACGAGCATTACTTC.

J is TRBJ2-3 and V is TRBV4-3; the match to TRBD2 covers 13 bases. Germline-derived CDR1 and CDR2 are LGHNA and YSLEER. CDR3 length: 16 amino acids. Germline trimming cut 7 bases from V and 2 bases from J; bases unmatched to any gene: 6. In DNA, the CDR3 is TGCGCCAGCACCCCAGGACTAGCGGGGGCCACAGATACGCAGTATTTT. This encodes CASTPGLAGATDTQYF.

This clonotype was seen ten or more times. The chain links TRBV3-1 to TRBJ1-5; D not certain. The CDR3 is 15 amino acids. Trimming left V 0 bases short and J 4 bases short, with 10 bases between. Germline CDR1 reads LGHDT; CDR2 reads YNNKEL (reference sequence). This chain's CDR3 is CASSQDLQQNQPQHF. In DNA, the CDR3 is TGTGCCAGCAGCCAAGATCTACAGCAAAATCAGCCCCAGCATTTT.

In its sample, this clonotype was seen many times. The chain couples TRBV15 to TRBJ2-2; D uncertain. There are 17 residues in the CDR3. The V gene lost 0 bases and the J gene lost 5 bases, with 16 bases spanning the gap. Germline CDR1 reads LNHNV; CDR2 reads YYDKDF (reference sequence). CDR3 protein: CATSRDSGKRSTGELFF. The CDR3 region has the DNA TGTGCCACCAGCAGAGATAGTGGGAAAAGGAGTACCGGGGAGCTGTTTTTT.

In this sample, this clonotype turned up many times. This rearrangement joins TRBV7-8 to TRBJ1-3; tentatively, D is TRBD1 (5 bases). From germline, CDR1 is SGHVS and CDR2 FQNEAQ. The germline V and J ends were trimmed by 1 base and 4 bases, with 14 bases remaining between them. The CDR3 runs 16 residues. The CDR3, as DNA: TGTGCCAGCAGCTTAGGGGGACTGGGTCGAGGAAACACCATATATTTT. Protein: CASSLGGLGRGNTIYF.

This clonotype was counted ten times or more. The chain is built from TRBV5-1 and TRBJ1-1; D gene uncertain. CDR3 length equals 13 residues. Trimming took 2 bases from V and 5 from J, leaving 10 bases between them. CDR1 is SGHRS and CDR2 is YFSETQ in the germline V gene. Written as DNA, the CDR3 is TGCGCCAGCAGCTTCGGGCAGCAGACTGAAGCTTTCTTT. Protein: CASSFGQQTEAFF.

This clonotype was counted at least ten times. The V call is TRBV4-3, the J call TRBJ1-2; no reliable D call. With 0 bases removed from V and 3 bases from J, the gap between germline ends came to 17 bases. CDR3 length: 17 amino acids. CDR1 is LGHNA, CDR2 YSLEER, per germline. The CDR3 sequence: CASSQDGVYGADYGYTF. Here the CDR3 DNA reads TGCGCCAGCAGCCAAGATGGTGTATACGGAGCGGACTATGGCTACACCTTC.

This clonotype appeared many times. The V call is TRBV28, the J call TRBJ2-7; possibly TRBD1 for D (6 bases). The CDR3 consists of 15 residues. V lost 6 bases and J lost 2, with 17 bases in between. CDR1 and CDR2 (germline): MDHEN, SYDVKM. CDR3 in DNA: TGTGCCAGCAGGTTAACGGCAGGGGACACCTACGAGCAGTACTTC. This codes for CASRLTAGDTYEQYF.

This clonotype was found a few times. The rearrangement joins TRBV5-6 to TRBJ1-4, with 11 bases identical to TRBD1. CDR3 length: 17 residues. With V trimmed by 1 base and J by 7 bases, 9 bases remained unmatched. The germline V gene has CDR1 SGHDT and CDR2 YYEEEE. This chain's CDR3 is CASSLSDRGLLSEKLFF. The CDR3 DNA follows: TGTGCCAGCAGCTTGTCGGACAGGGGGCTGTTGAGTGAAAAACTGTTTTTT.

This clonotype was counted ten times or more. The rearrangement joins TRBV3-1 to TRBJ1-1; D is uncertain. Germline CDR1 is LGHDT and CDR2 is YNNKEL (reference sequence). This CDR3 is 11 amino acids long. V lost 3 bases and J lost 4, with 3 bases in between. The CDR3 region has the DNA TGTGCCAGCAGCCATTTCACTGAAGCTTTCTTT. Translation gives CASSHFTEAFF.

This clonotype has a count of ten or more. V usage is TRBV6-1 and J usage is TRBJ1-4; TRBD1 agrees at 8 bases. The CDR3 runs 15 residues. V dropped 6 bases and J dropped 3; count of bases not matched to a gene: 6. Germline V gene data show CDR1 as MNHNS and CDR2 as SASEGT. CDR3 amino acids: CASSPDRGSNEKLFF. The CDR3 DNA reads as TGTGCCAGCAGCCCCGACAGGGGATCTAATGAAAAACTGTTTTTT.

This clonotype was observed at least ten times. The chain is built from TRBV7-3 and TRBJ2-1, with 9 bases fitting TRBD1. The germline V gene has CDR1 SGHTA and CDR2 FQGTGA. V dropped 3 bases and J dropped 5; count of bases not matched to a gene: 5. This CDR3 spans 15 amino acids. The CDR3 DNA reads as TGTGCCAGCAGCTTCGGGACAGGGCCAAACAATGAGCAGTTCTTC. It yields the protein CASSFGTGPNNEQFF.

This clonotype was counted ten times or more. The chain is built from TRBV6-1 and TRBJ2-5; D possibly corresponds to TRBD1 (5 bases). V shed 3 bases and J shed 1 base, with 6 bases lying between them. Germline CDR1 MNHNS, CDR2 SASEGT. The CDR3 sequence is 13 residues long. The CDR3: CASSDRAQETQYF. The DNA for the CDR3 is TGTGCCAGCAGTGACAGGGCCCAAGAGACCCAGTACTTC.

CDR3 bases: TGTGCCTGGAGCTCAGGGGCTAGCAATCAGCCCCAGCATTTT. Translation gives CAWSSGASNQPQHF. The chain recombines TRBV30 with TRBJ1-5; a possible D gene is TRBD1 (6 bases). Germline assignment: CDR1 GTSNPN and CDR2 SVGIG (reference sequence). Trimming stripped 3 bases from V and 0 bases from J, with 9 bases between. The CDR3 has 14 amino acids.

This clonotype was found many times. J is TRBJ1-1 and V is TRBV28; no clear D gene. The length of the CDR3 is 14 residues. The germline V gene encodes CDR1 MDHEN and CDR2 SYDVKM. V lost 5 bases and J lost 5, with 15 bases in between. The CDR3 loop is CASSPGPWDTEAFF. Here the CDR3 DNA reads TGTGCCAGCAGTCCAGGACCCTGGGATACTGAAGCTTTCTTT. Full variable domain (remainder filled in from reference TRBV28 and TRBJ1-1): DVKVTQSSRYLVKRTGEKVFLECVQDMDHENMFWYRQDPGLGLRLIYFSYDVKMKEKGDIPEGYSVSREKKERFSLILESASTNQTSMYLCASSPGPWDTEAFFGQGTRLTVV.

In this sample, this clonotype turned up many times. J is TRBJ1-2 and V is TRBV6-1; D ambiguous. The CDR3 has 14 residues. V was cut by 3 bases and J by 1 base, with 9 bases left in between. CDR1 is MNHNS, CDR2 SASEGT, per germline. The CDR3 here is CASSEPGFNYGYTF. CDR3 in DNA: TGTGCCAGCAGTGAGCCCGGGTTTAACTATGGCTACACCTTC.

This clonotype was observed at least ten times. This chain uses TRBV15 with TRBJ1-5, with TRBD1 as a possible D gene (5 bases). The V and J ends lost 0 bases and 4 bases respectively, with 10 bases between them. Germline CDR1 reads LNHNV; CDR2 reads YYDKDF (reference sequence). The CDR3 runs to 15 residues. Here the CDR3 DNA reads TGTGCCACCAGCAGAGATCTGGGGGGGAATCAGCCCCAGCATTTT. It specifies CATSRDLGGNQPQHF.

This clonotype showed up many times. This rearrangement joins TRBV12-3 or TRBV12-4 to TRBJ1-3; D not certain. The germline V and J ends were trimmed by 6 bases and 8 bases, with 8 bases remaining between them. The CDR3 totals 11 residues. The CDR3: CASRPEYTIYF. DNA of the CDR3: TGTGCCAGCAGACCTGAGTACACCATATATTTT.

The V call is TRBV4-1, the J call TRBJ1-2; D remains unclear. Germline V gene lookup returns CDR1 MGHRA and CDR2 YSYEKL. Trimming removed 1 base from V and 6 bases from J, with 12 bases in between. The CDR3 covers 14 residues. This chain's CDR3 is CASSQVGESHGYTF. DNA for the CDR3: TGCGCCAGCAGCCAAGTTGGGGAGTCTCATGGCTACACCTTC.

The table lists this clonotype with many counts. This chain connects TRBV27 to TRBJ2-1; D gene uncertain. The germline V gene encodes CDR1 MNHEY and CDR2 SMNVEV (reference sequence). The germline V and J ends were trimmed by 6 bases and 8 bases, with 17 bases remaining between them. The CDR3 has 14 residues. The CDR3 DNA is TGTGCCAGCAGGGGGTCAGGCAAAAGCTATGAGCAGTTCTTC. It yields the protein CASRGSGKSYEQFF.

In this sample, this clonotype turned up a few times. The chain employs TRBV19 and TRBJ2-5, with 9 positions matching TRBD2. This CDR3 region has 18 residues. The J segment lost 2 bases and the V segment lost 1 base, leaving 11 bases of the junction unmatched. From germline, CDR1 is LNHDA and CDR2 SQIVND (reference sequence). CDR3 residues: CASSIGDRLAGRQETQYF. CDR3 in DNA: TGTGCCAGTAGTATAGGTGATCGTCTAGCGGGGAGACAAGAGACCCAGTACTTC.

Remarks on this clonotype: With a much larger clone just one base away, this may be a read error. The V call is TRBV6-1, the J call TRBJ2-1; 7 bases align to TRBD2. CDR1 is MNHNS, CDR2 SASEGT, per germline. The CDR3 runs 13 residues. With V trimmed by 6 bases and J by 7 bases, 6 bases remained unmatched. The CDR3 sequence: CASRGGGTNEQFF. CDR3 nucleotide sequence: TGTGCCAGCAGGGGGGGGGGAACAAATGAGCAGTTCTTC.

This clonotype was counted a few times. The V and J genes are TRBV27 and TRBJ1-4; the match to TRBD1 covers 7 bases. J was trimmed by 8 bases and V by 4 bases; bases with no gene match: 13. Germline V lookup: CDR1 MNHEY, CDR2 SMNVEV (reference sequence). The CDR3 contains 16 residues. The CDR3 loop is CASSSGGWGGQEKLFF. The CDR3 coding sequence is TGTGCCAGCAGTTCCGGTGGCTGGGGGGGACAGGAAAAACTGTTTTTT.